A single sample is the source of the 23 T cell receptor beta chains below, sequenced in a study of identical twins. TCRdb redid the calling of the 5' RACE reads with MiXCR, one entry per CDR3 protein. The sample lists about 1.7 million distinct CDR3 sequences; roughly 35% were seen once. Sequenced material: cord blood. The receptors originated from a newborn girl in good health.

The table lists this clonotype with a few counts. The rearrangement uses TRBV21-1 and TRBJ1-2; TRBD1 is taken as the D call from the table, unchecked against the DNA. TRBV21-1 counts as a pseudogene. The length of the CDR3 is 15 residues. The CDR3 is CASNPQGELNYGYTF. Written as DNA, the CDR3 is TGTGCCAGCAACCCACAGGGGGAGCTTAACTATGGCTACACCTTC.

The chain uses TRBV29-1 and TRBJ1-6; D is perhaps TRBD1 (6 bases). The CDR3 is made up of 13 amino acids. Trimming cost V 6 bases and J 6 bases, with 12 bases left between them. CDR1 and CDR2 from the germline V gene are SQVTM and ANQGSEA. The CDR3 here is CSVTTGRNSPLHF. DNA of the CDR3: TGCAGCGTCACAACAGGGCGTAATTCACCCCTCCACTTT.

The CDR3 bases are TGTGCCAGCAGCCATGGGACAGTTGTCTCTGGGGCCAACGTCCTGACTTTC. The encoded protein is CASSHGTVVSGANVLTF. The chain couples TRBV4-2 to TRBJ2-6; 7 nucleotides align to TRBD1. V shed 3 bases, J shed 0 bases, and the junction held 5 bases outside the gene matches. CDR1 is LGHNA, CDR2 YNFKEQ, per germline. This CDR3 contains 17 residues.

This chain uses TRBV7-9 with TRBJ2-1; either TRBD1 or TRBD2 may supply D (6 bases each). V was cut by 1 base and J by 8 bases, with 9 bases left in between. The length of the CDR3 is 13 residues. Looked up from germline, CDR1 is SEHNR and CDR2 is FQNEAQ (reference sequence). CDR3 DNA sequence: TGTGCCAGCAGCTTAGGGGGGGCGGATGAGCAGTTCTTC. Its translation is CASSLGGADEQFF. The full variable domain, with the rest looked up from reference TRBV7-9 and TRBJ2-1, is DTGVSQNPRHKITKRGQNVTFRCDPISEHNRLYWYRQTLGQGPEFLTYFQNEAQLEKSRLLSDRFSAERPKGSFSTLEIQRTEQGDSAMYLCASSLGGADEQFFGPGTRLTVL.

This clonotype has more than one count but fewer than ten. This chain joins TRBV6-1 and TRBJ2-7, with D maybe TRBD1 (6 bases). From germline, CDR1 is MNHNS and CDR2 SASEGT. The CDR3 runs to 13 residues. Deletions cut 6 bases from V and 7 bases from J, with 16 bases between. The CDR3 DNA reads TGTGCCAGCAGACACGGACAGTACAATGAGCAGTACTTC. Encoded protein: CASRHGQYNEQYF.

Only a few counts were recorded for this clonotype. V gene TRBV2 combines with J gene TRBJ2-5; 7 bases agree with TRBD2. From germline, CDR1 is SNHLY and CDR2 FYNNEI. The CDR3 sequence is 13 residues long. J lost 5 bases, V lost 6 bases, and 6 bases had no gene match. The CDR3 sequence: CASRGLYRETQYF. The CDR3 DNA reads TGTGCCAGCAGGGGACTATACCGGGAGACCCAGTACTTC.

The chain links TRBV20-1 to TRBJ1-4; the D is unclear. V was pared by 6 bases and J by 0 bases, with 14 bases between. Germline lookup yields CDR1 DFQATT and CDR2 SNEGSKA (reference sequence). CDR3 size: 15 residues. CDR3 nucleotide sequence: TGCAGTGCCAATCGGGAAGGTCCAACTAATGAAAAACTGTTTTTT. It is translated as CSANREGPTNEKLFF.

V and J are TRBV30 and TRBJ2-1; a weak D match, TRBD2 (6 bases). Germline lookup yields CDR1 GTSNPN and CDR2 SVGIG (reference sequence). The CDR3 runs 14 residues. Trimming removed 3 bases from V and 7 bases from J, with 16 bases in between. CDR3 in amino acids: CAWRTEGWGNEQFF. CDR3 in DNA: TGTGCCTGGAGAACGGAGGGGTGGGGAAATGAGCAGTTCTTC.

This clonotype was counted between two and nine times. This rearrangement joins TRBV9 to TRBJ1-5; D call uncertain. The CDR3 consists of 15 residues. Germline values: CDR1 SGDLS, CDR2 YYNGEE. With 6 bases removed from V and 4 bases from J, the gap between germline ends came to 17 bases. CDR3: CASTSSRIRNQPQHF. CDR3 in DNA: TGTGCCAGCACCTCTAGCCGGATTAGGAATCAGCCCCAGCATTTT.

The gene calls are TRBV6-5 and TRBJ2-1, with 7 bases that match TRBD2. With 2 bases clipped from V and 10 bases from J, the junction kept 11 bases outside the gene matches. Germline values: CDR1 MNHEY, CDR2 SVGAGI. The CDR3 length is 15 residues. This CDR3 is CASSYVSGRAGEQFF. The CDR3 DNA follows: TGTGCCAGCAGTTACGTGTCGGGGAGGGCCGGGGAGCAGTTCTTC.

The chain links TRBV2 to TRBJ2-7, with D hard to call. Germline CDR1 reads SNHLY; CDR2 reads FYNNEI. Trimming removed 4 bases at V and 3 bases at J, with 16 bases between. This CDR3 is 15 amino acids long. The CDR3 sequence: CASSGLEGIYYEQYF. The CDR3, as DNA: TGTGCCAGCAGTGGCCTAGAAGGGATCTACTACGAGCAGTACTTC.

Of note for this clonotype: This may arise from a read error, as a much more abundant clone is one base away. This sequence joins TRBV12-3 or TRBV12-4 and TRBJ2-7, with 13 bases aligning to TRBD2. After removal of 5 bases from V and 7 bases from J, the junction contained 14 bases not matched to a gene. CDR3 length: 17 amino acids. The CDR3 DNA reads as TGTGCCAGCAGTGATATACGGACTAGCGGGAGCCACAATGAGCAGTACTTC. Translating it yields CASSDIRTSGSHNEQYF.

The table lists this clonotype with a few counts. This chain uses TRBV7-2 with TRBJ2-1; 11 bases fit TRBD2. The CDR3 length is 16 residues. The germline V gene encodes CDR1 SGHTA and CDR2 FQGNSA. After removal of 7 bases from V and 4 bases from J, the junction contained 9 bases not matched to a gene. CDR3 DNA sequence: TGTGCCAGCAACATCGGTAGCGGGGGGGTATACAATGAGCAGTTCTTC. Protein sequence: CASNIGSGGVYNEQFF.

The chain recombines TRBV12-3 or TRBV12-4 with TRBJ1-1; the D gene is possibly TRBD1 (6 bases). V lost 6 bases, J lost 1 base, and 15 bases lay in between. This CDR3 region has 15 residues. DNA for the CDR3: TGTGCCAGCAGACGCCGTGGACAGTCGAACACTGAAGCTTTCTTT. Amino acids: CASRRRGQSNTEAFF.

This clonotype was seen a single time. The chain links TRBV20-1 to TRBJ2-7; TRBD2 matches 11 bases. V trimming: 4 bases; J trimming: 7 bases; junction bases outside the gene matches: 6. This CDR3 is 13 amino acids long. Germline CDR1 DFQATT, CDR2 SNEGSKA (reference sequence). CDR3 amino acids: CSATLAGGNEQYF. The DNA of the CDR3 is TGCAGTGCTACCCTAGCGGGGGGCAATGAGCAGTACTTC.

This clonotype was observed a few times. The chain has TRBV7-2 and TRBJ2-7; tentative D call: TRBD1 (5 bases). Trimming stripped 1 base from V and 2 bases from J, with 6 bases between. The CDR3 spans 13 residues. Germline CDR1 SGHTA, CDR2 FQGNSA. The CDR3 DNA is TGTGCCAGCAGCTTAGAGACAGCCTACGAGCAGTACTTC. Amino acid sequence: CASSLETAYEQYF.

The chain has TRBV12-3 or TRBV12-4 and TRBJ2-7, with 7 bases aligning to TRBD1. J was trimmed by 3 bases and V by 5 bases; bases with no gene match: 19. The CDR3 runs to 18 residues. The CDR3 here is CASSTAATGPRYYYEQYF. The CDR3 bases are TGTGCCAGCAGTACAGCGGCGACAGGGCCGAGGTACTACTACGAGCAGTACTTC.

This clonotype was seen only a few times. V gene TRBV2 combines with J gene TRBJ2-7, with 14 nucleotides matching TRBD2. In germline, CDR1 is SNHLY, CDR2 FYNNEI. This CDR3 spans 17 amino acids. V lost 0 bases to trimming and J lost 6 bases; unmatched junction nucleotides: 7. The CDR3: CASSEALGTSGRGEQYF. The CDR3 coding sequence is TGTGCCAGCAGTGAAGCGCTTGGGACTAGCGGGAGAGGCGAGCAGTACTTC.

The chain combines TRBV4-2 with TRBJ2-3, with 9 bases lining up with TRBD1. CDR1 is LGHNA, CDR2 YNFKEQ, per germline. The length of the CDR3 is 17 residues. The trim removed 2 bases at V and 5 bases at J, leaving 11 bases unmatched. CDR3 amino acids: CASSQWRDRATRDTQYF. The CDR3 nucleotides are TGTGCCAGCAGCCAATGGAGGGACAGGGCCACGCGAGATACGCAGTATTTT.

There are a few counts of this clonotype. V usage is TRBV6-5 and J usage is TRBJ2-7; D unresolved. The ends were cut back, 6 bases at V and 5 bases at J, with 11 bases in the middle. The CDR3 consists of 12 residues. Germline CDR1 reads MNHEY; CDR2 reads SVGAGI. CDR3 amino acids: CASRGIMNEQYF. The CDR3 DNA reads as TGTGCCAGCAGGGGGATAATGAACGAGCAGTACTTC.

This clonotype has ten or more counts. V gene TRBV12-3 or TRBV12-4 combines with J gene TRBJ1-6; a possible D gene is TRBD1 (6 bases). This CDR3 has 13 amino acids. V lost 6 bases, J lost 8 bases, and 11 bases lay in between. The CDR3 coding sequence is TGTGCCAGCAGCCCTAGACAGGATTCACCCCTCCACTTT. This translates into CASSPRQDSPLHF.

This clonotype was seen only a few times. The V gene is TRBV6-6, the J gene TRBJ2-7; the match to TRBD2 covers 8 bases. V shed 0 bases and J 2 bases; nucleotides not matched to a gene: 6. Germline V gene sequence: CDR1 MNHNY, CDR2 SVGAGI (reference sequence). The CDR3 runs to 16 residues. CDR3 sequence: CASSYSVTSVTYEQYF. The CDR3 region has the DNA TGTGCCAGCAGTTACTCGGTGACTAGCGTTACCTACGAGCAGTACTTC.

As to this clonotype: A clone one base away is much larger, so this may be a read error. V and J are TRBV27 and TRBJ2-1; tentative D call: TRBD2 (5 bases). Germline V CDR1 and CDR2: MNHEY, SMNVEV (reference sequence). Deletions cut 2 bases from V and 3 bases from J, with 11 bases between. The CDR3 has 15 amino acids. CDR3 region: CASSLPGTLYNEQFF. In DNA, the CDR3 is TGTGCCAGCAGTTTACCGGGAACCCTCTACAATGAGCAGTTCTTC.